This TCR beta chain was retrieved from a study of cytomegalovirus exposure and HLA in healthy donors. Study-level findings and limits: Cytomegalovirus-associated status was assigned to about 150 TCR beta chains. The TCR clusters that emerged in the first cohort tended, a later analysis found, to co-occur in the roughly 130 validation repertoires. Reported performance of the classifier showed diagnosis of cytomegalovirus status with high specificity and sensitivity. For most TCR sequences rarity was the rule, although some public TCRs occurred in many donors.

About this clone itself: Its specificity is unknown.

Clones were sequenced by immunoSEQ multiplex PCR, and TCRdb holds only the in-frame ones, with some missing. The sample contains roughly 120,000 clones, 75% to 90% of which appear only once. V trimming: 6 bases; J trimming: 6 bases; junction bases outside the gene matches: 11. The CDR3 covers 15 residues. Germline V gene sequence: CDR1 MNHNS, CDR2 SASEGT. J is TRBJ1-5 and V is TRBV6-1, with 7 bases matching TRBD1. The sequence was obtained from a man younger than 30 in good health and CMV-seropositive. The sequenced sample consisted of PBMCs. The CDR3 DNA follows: TGTGCCAGCAGACGAGACAGGGTGTCAGGTCAGCCCCAGCATTTT. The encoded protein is CASRRDRVSGQPQHF.